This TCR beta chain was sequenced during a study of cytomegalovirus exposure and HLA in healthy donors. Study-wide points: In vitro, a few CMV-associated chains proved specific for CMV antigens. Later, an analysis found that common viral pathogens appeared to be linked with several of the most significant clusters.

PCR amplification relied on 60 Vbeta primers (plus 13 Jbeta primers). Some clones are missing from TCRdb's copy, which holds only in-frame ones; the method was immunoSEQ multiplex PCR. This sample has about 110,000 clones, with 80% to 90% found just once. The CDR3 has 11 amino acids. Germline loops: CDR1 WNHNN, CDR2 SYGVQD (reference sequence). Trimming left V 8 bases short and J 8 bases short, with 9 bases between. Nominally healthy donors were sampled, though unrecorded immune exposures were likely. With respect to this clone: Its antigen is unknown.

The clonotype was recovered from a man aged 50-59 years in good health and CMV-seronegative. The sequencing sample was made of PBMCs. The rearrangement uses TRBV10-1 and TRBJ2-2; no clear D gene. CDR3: CASERGGELFF. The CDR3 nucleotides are TGCGCCAGCGAAAGAGGAGGGGAGCTGTTTTTT.